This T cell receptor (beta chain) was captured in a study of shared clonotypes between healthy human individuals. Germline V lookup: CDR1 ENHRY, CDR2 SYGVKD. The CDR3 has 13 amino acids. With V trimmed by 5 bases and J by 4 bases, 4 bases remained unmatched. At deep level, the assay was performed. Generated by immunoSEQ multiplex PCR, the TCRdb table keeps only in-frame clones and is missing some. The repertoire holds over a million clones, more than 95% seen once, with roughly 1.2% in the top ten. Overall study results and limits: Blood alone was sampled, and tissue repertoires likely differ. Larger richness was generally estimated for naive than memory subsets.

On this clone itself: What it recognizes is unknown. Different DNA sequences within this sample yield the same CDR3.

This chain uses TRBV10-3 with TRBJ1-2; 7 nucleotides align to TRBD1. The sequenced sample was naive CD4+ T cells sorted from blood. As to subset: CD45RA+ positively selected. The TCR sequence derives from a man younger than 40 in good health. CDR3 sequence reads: CAISSGQSYGYTF. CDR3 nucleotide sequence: TGTGCCATCAGTTCGGGACAGTCCTATGGCTACACCTTC.